These T cell receptor beta chains were read from a single sample in a study of T-cell reconstitution after alpha-beta-depleted transplantation in children. One entry per CDR3 protein results from TCRdb running MiXCR on the PCR reads. The table includes 550,000 to 800,000 distinct CDR3 sequences, roughly 13% detected once. The sample in question was PBMCs, obtained before TCRalphabeta/CD19-depleted stem cell transplant. The receptors shown here come from a girl aged 2-10 years with congenital amegakaryocytic thrombocytopenia, due to receive a stem cell transplant. Each CDR3 is given with its conserved first and last residue. D genes are given only for firm matches. The size entry is marked missing in some rows and otherwise reads once, few, many or a size class.

CDR3 | DNA | size | J | D | V
CASSHTSGYEQYF | TGTGCCAGCAGTCATACTAGCGGTTACGAGCAGTACTTC | many | TRBJ2-7 | TRBD2 | TRBV27
CATSRVLGNTIYF | TGTGCCACCAGCAGAGTGTTGGGAAACACCATATATTTT | . | TRBJ1-3 | . | TRBV15
CASSQEGYYEQFF | TGTGCCAGCAGCCAAGAGGGGTACTATGAGCAGTTCTTC | few | TRBJ2-1 | . | TRBV4-2
CASSMWSGGTEAFF | TGTGCCAGTAGTATGTGGAGTGGCGGCACTGAAGCTTTCTTT | few | TRBJ1-1 | . | TRBV19
CASSGGDAKSETQYF | TGCGCCAGCAGCGGAGGGGACGCCAAATCGGAGACCCAGTACTTC | many | TRBJ2-5 | . | TRBV5-1
CASLPVTGGGNEQFF | TGCGCCAGCCTCCCCGTGACGGGAGGTGGTAATGAGCAGTTCTTC | . | TRBJ2-1 | TRBD2 | TRBV5-1
CASNDLAGLVNEQFF | TGTGCCAGCAACGATCTAGCGGGACTAGTCAATGAGCAGTTCTTC | . | TRBJ2-1 | TRBD2 | TRBV27
CSARVSAEPFF | TGCAGTGCTAGAGTTTCGGCTGAACCGTTCTTC | many | TRBJ2-1 | . | TRBV20-1
CASSKRGTVDEQYF | TGTGCCAGCAGCAAACGTGGGACAGTGGACGAGCAGTACTTC | once | TRBJ2-7 | . | TRBV21-1
CASSPYTRDIPEAFF | TGTGCCAGCAGCCCCTATACCCGGGACATCCCTGAAGCTTTCTTT | few | TRBJ1-1 | . | TRBV7-6
CATSDLFEGEERNTIYF | TGTGCCACCAGTGATTTGTTCGAGGGCGAAGAAAGAAACACCATATATTTT | few | TRBJ1-3 | . | TRBV24-1
CASRATAETSYEQYF | TGCGCCAGCAGAGCGACAGCTGAAACCTCCTACGAGCAGTACTTC | many | TRBJ2-7 | . | TRBV10-2
CASTPIGLAGVYEQYF | TGCGCCAGCACCCCGATAGGACTAGCGGGAGTATACGAGCAGTACTTC | few | TRBJ2-7 | TRBD2 | TRBV5-1
CASSLEAIRQYF | TGTGCCAGCAGCTTAGAAGCAATTCGGCAGTACTTC | . | TRBJ2-7 | . | TRBV7-8
CASILDSRPRNEQFF | TGTGCCAGCATCCTGGACAGCAGACCTCGGAATGAGCAGTTCTTC | few | TRBJ2-1 | . | TRBV2
CASSDVDLSYEQYF | TGCGCCAGCAGTGATGTGGATCTATCCTACGAGCAGTACTTC | many | TRBJ2-7 | . | TRBV10-2
CASSELRQETQYF | TGTGCCAGCAGTGAACTTCGTCAAGAGACCCAGTACTTC | many | TRBJ2-5 | . | TRBV2
CASSSQTTNEKLFF | TGTGCCAGCAGTTCCCAAACCACTAATGAAAAACTGTTTTTT | . | TRBJ1-4 | . | TRBV6-5
CASSSVQGRYTEAFF | TGTGCCAGCAGCTCGGTACAGGGCCGGTACACTGAAGCTTTCTTT | . | TRBJ1-1 | . | TRBV11-2
CASSGKAGPEETQYF | TGCGCCAGCAGCGGAAAAGCCGGGCCTGAAGAGACCCAGTACTTC | few | TRBJ2-5 | . | TRBV5-1
CSAYSGSSYNEQFF | TGCAGTGCTTATAGCGGGAGCTCCTACAATGAGCAGTTCTTC | few | TRBJ2-1 | TRBD2 | TRBV20-1
CSASTGPSSYNEQFF | TGCAGTGCTAGTACGGGACCCAGCTCCTACAATGAGCAGTTCTTC | many | TRBJ2-1 | . | TRBV20-1
CASCLGTSGRAEAPNEQFF | TGTGCCAGCTGTTTAGGGACTAGCGGGAGGGCCGAGGCTCCAAATGAGCAGTTCTTC | . | TRBJ2-1 | TRBD2 | TRBV2
CSAAPGTGTYEQYF | TGCAGTGCTGCCCCCGGGACAGGGACTTACGAGCAGTACTTC | . | TRBJ2-7 | TRBD1 | TRBV20-1
CASNPSGEEETQYF | TGCGCCAGCAACCCTAGCGGAGAGGAAGAGACCCAGTACTTC | few | TRBJ2-5 | TRBD2 | TRBV5-1
CASSVQPGLAAFSGANVLTF | TGTGCCAGCAGCGTACAACCGGGACTAGCGGCGTTCTCTGGGGCCAACGTCCTGACTTTC | few | TRBJ2-6 | TRBD2 | TRBV7-8
CSVEESGSGEQFF | TGCAGCGTTGAGGAGAGCGGGAGCGGTGAGCAGTTCTTC | many | TRBJ2-1 | TRBD2 | TRBV29-1
CSVGWQLYQETQYF | TGCAGCGTTGGCTGGCAGCTGTACCAAGAGACCCAGTACTTC | many | TRBJ2-5 | . | TRBV29-1
CASSLEAHGELFF | TGTGCCAGCAGCTTAGAGGCCCACGGGGAGCTGTTTTTT | many | TRBJ2-2 | . | TRBV7-9
CASSDTSGGETQYF | TGCGCCAGCAGCGATACTAGCGGGGGAGAGACCCAGTACTTC | . | TRBJ2-5 | TRBD2 | TRBV5-1
CAVTRVDAGELFF | TGTGCCGTCACCAGGGTTGACGCCGGGGAGCTGTTTTTT | few | TRBJ2-2 | . | TRBV28
CASSLFSGNTIYF | TGTGCCAGCAGCCTCTTCTCTGGAAACACCATATATTTT | many | TRBJ1-3 | . | TRBV7-6
CSAGTPGNEQFF | TGCAGTGCGGGGACGCCGGGGAATGAGCAGTTCTTC | few | TRBJ2-1 | . | TRBV20-1
CASSSLAGESKETQYF | TGTGCCAGCAGCTCCTTGGCAGGTGAAAGCAAAGAGACCCAGTACTTC | . | TRBJ2-5 | . | TRBV5-6
CASSFTNEQFF | TGTGCCAGCAGCTTTACCAATGAGCAGTTCTTC | many | TRBJ2-1 | . | TRBV5-5
CASSDRTNYEQYF | TGCGCCAGCAGTGACAGAACAAACTACGAGCAGTACTTC | . | TRBJ2-7 | . | TRBV5-1
CASSIQTGVGELFF | TGTGCCAGCAGTATCCAGACAGGGGTCGGGGAGCTGTTTTTT | . | TRBJ2-2 | TRBD1 | TRBV12-3/TRBV12-4
CSGTTGGANEKLFF | TGCAGCGGCACGACAGGGGGAGCTAATGAAAAACTGTTTTTT | many | TRBJ1-4 | TRBD1 | TRBV29-1
CSAIGPATEQYF | TGCAGTGCTATAGGCCCCGCGACCGAGCAGTACTTC | . | TRBJ2-7 | . | TRBV20-1
CASSPWLFQVEQFF | TGTGCCAGCAGCCCTTGGTTGTTCCAGGTTGAGCAGTTCTTC | . | TRBJ2-1 | . | TRBV28
CASSLNGPQHF | TGTGCCAGCAGTTTAAATGGGCCCCAGCATTTT | many | TRBJ1-5 | . | TRBV12-3/TRBV12-4
CASNLVGEAFF | TGTGCCAGCAACTTGGTAGGTGAAGCTTTCTTT | . | TRBJ1-1 | . | TRBV5-6
CASSLARSGSTDTQYF | TGCGCCAGCAGCTTGGCCAGGAGCGGGAGCACAGATACGCAGTATTTT | . | TRBJ2-3 | . | TRBV5-1
CASSETWAGELLF | TGTGCCAGCAGTGAGACTTGGGCCGGGGAGCTGTTATTT | . | TRBJ2-2 | . | TRBV25-1
CASSQGLAGGDTQYF | TGCGCCAGCAGCCAGGGACTAGCGGGAGGGGATACGCAGTATTTT | few | TRBJ2-3 | TRBD2 | TRBV5-1
CASSPSGGSPLHF | TGTGCCAGCAGCCCGTCAGGGGGTTCACCCCTCCACTTT | many | TRBJ1-6 | TRBD1 | TRBV9
CASSLRLANEQFF | TGCGCCAGCAGCTTGAGGCTAGCCAATGAGCAGTTCTTC | many | TRBJ2-1 | . | TRBV5-1
CASSLNTQETQYF | TGCGCCAGCAGCTTGAACACCCAAGAGACCCAGTACTTC | many | TRBJ2-5 | . | TRBV5-1
CAVRTSGQPQHF | TGTGCCGTTAGGACATCAGGTCAGCCCCAGCATTTT | few | TRBJ1-5 | . | TRBV10-3
CSARTSGRASPETQYF | TGCAGTGCTAGGACTAGCGGGAGGGCATCTCCAGAGACCCAGTACTTC | many | TRBJ2-5 | TRBD2 | TRBV20-1
CSVPIFPGVYNEQFF | TGCAGCGTTCCCATCTTCCCTGGGGTCTACAATGAGCAGTTCTTC | many | TRBJ2-1 | . | TRBV29-1
CASSLAGTIYEQYF | TGTGCCAGCAGCTTGGCCGGGACAATCTACGAGCAGTACTTC | many | TRBJ2-7 | . | TRBV7-9
CASLNMDTGELFF | TGTGCCAGCCTAAACATGGACACCGGGGAGCTGTTTTTT | . | TRBJ2-2 | . | TRBV14
CASSLQGGTDSPLHF | TGCGCCAGCAGCTTGCAAGGGGGGACGGATTCACCCCTCCACTTT | many | TRBJ1-6 | . | TRBV5-1
CSAPPRLAGVGILTDTQYF | TGCAGTGCGCCCCCCCGACTAGCGGGAGTGGGGATACTCACAGATACGCAGTATTTT | . | TRBJ2-3 | TRBD2 | TRBV20-1